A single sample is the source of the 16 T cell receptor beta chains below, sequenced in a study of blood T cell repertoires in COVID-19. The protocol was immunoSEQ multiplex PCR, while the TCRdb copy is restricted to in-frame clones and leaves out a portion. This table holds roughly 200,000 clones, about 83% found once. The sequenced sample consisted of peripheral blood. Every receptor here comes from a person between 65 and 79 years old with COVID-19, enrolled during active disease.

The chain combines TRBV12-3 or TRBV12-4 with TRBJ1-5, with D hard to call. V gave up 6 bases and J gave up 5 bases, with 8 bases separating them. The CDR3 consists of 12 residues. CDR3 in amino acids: CASRSRDQPQHF. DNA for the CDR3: TGTGCCAGCAGATCGAGAGATCAGCCCCAGCATTTT.

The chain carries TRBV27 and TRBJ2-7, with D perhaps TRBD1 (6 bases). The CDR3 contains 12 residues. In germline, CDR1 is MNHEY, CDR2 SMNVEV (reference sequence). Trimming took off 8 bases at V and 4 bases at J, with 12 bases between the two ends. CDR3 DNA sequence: TGTGCCAGCTCGGCAGGGGCTTACGAGCAGTACTTC. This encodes CASSAGAYEQYF.

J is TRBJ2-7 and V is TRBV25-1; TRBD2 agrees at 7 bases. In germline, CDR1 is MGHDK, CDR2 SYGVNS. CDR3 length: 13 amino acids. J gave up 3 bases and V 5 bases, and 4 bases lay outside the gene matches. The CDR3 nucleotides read TGTGCCAGCAGTTGGGGGACTAACTACGAGCAGTACTTC. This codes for CASSWGTNYEQYF.

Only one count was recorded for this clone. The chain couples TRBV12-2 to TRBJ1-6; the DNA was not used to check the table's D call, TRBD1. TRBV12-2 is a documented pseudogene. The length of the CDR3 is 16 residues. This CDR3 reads CASRLDGPKKGSPLHF. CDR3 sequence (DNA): TGTGCAAGTCGCTTGGACGGGCCAAAAAAGGGGTCACCCCTCCACTTT.

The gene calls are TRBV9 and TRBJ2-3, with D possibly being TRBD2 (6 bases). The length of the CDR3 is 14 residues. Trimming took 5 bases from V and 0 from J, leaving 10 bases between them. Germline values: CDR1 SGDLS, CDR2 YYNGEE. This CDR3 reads CASSAGLSTDTQYF. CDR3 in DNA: TGTGCCAGCAGTGCGGGACTTAGCACAGATACGCAGTATTTT. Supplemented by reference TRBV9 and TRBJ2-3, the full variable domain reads DSGVTQTPKHLITATGQRVTLRCSPRSGDLSVYWYQQSLDQGLQFLIQYYNGEERAKGNILERFSAQQFPDLHSELNLSSLELGDSALYFCASSAGLSTDTQYFGPGTRLTVL.

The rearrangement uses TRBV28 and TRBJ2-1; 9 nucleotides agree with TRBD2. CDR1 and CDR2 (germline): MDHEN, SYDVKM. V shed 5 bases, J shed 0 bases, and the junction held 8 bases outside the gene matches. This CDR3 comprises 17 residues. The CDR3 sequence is CASSILAGDHSYNEQFF. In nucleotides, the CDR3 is TGTGCCAGCAGTATACTAGCGGGTGACCACTCCTACAATGAGCAGTTCTTC.

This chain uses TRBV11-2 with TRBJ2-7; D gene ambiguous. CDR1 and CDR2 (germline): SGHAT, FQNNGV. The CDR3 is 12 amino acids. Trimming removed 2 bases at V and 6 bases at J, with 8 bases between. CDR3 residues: CASSLSMVEQYF. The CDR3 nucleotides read TGTGCCAGCAGCTTATCTATGGTCGAGCAGTACTTC.

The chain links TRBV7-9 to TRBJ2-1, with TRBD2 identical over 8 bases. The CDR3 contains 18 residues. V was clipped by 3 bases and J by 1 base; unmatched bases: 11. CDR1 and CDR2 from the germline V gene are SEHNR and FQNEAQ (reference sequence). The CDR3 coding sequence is TGTGCCAGCAGCTTCTTTCCCTTGGCGGGGGGTTCCTACAATGAGCAGTTCTTC. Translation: CASSFFPLAGGSYNEQFF. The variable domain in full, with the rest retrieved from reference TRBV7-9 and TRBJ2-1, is DTGVSQNPRHKITKRGQNVTFRCDPISEHNRLYWYRQTLGQGPEFLTYFQNEAQLEKSRLLSDRFSAERPKGSFSTLEIQRTEQGDSAMYLCASSFFPLAGGSYNEQFFGPGTRLTVL.

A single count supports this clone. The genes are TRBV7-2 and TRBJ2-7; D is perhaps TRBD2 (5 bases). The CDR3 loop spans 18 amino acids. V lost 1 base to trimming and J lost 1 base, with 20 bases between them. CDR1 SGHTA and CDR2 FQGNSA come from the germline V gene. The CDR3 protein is CASSLGVPGQRLSYEQYF. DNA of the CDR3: TGTGCCAGCAGCTTAGGCGTCCCTGGGCAGCGACTATCCTACGAGCAGTACTTC.

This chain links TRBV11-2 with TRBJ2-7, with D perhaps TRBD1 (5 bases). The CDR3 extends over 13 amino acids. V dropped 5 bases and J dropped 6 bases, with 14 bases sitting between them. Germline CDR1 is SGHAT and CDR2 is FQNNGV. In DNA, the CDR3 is TGTGCCAGCAGCCCAGGGATCGTAGGCGAGCAGTACTTC. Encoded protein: CASSPGIVGEQYF.

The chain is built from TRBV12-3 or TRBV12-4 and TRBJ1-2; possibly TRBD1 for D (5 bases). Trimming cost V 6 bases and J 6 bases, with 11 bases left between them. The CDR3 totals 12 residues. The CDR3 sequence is CASSKTADGYTF. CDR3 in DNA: TGTGCCAGCAGCAAGACAGCTGATGGCTACACCTTC.

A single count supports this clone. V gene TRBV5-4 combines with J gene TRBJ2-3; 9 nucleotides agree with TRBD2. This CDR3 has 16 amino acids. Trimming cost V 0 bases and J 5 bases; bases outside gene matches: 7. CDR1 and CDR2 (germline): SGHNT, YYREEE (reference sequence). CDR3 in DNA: TGTGCCAGCAGCTTGGAACGCGGGGGGGCGGAAGATACGCAGTATTTT. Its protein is CASSLERGGAEDTQYF. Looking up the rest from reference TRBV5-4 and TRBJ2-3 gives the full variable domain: ETGVTQSPTHLIKTRGQQVTLRCSSQSGHNTVSWYQQALGQGPQFIFQYYREEENGRGNFPPRFSGLQFPNYSSELNVNALELDDSALYLCASSLERGGAEDTQYFGPGTRLTVL.

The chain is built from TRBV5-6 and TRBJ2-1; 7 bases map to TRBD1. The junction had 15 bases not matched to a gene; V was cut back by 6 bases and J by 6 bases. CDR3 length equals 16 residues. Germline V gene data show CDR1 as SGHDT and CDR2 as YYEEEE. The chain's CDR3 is CASIRSGTVRGNEQFF. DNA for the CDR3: TGTGCCAGCATTCGATCGGGGACAGTGAGAGGCAATGAGCAGTTCTTC.

The DNA for the CDR3 is TGTGCCAGCAGGCCGGACAGGGGGTTTATTGAAAAACTGTTTTTT. This codes for CASRPDRGFIEKLFF. The chain links TRBV28 to TRBJ1-4; 10 bases align to TRBD1. Germline assignment: CDR1 MDHEN and CDR2 SYDVKM. The ends lost 6 bases at V and 7 bases at J; junction bases unmatched: 8. The CDR3 has 15 residues.

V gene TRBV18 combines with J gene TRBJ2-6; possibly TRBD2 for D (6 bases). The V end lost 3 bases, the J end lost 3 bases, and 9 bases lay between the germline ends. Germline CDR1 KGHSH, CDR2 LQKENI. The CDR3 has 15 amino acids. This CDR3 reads CASSPGGNGANVLTF. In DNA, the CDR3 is TGTGCCAGCTCACCGGGGGGAAATGGGGCCAACGTCCTGACTTTC.

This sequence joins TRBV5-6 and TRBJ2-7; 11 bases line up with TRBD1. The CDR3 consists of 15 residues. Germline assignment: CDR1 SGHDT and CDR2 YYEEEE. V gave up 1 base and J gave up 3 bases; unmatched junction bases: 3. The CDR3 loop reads CASSLSGTGGYEQYF. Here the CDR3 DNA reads TGTGCCAGCAGCTTGAGCGGGACAGGGGGCTACGAGCAGTACTTC.